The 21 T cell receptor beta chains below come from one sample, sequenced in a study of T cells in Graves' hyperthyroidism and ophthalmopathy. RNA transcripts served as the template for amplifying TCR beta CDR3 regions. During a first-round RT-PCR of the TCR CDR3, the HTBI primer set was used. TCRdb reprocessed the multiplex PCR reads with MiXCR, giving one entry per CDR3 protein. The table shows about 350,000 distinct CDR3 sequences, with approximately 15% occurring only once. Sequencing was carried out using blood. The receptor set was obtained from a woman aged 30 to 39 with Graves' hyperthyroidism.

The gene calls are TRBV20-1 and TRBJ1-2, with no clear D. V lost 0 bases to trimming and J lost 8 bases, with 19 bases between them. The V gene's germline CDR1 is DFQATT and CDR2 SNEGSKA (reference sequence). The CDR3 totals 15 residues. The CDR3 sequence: CSARDRQEYKVGYTF. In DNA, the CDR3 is TGCAGTGCTAGAGACCGGCAGGAATATAAAGTCGGCTACACCTTC.

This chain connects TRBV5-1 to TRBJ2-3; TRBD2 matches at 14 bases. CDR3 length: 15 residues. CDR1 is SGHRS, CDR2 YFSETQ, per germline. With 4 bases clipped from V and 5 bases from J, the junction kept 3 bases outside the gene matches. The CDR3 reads CASSPGTSGRDTQYF. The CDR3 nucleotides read TGCGCCAGCAGCCCCGGGACTAGCGGGAGAGATACGCAGTATTTT.

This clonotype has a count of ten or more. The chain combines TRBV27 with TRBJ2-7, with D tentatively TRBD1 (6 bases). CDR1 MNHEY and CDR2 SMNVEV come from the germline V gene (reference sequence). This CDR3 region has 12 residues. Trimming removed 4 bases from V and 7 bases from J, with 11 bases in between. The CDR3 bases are TGTGCCAGCAGTTCCGCAAGGGGGGAGCAGTACTTC. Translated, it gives CASSSARGEQYF.

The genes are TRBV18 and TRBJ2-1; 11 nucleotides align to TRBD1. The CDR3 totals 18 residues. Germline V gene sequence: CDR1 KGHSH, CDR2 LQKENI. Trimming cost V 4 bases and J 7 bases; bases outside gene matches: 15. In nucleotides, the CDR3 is TGTGCCAGCTCACGACGGGACAGGGGGGCCCTGCTTGGGAATGAGCAGTTCTTC. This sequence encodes CASSRRDRGALLGNEQFF.

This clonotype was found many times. The CDR3 nucleotides read TGTGCCAGCAGCTTAGGTGTGGCCGCGCCTGGAGATACGCAGTATTTT. Translating it yields CASSLGVAAPGDTQYF. The chain carries TRBV11-2 and TRBJ2-3; D unresolved. Deletions cut 1 base from V and 5 bases from J, with 16 bases between. Germline V gene lookup returns CDR1 SGHAT and CDR2 FQNNGV. The CDR3 runs to 16 residues.

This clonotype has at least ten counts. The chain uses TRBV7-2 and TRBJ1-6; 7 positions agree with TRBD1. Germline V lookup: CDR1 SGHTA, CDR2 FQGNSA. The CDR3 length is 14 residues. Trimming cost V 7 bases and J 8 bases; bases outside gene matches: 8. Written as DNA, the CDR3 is TGTGCCAGCAAGTCCGACAGGGCGCATTCACCCCTCCACTTT. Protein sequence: CASKSDRAHSPLHF.

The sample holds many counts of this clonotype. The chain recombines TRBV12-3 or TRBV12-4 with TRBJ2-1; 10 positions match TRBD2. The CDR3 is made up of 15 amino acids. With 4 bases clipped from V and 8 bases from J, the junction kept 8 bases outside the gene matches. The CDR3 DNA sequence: TGTGCCAGCAGTTCCCTAGCGGGAGTGAGGTATGAGCAGTTCTTC. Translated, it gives CASSSLAGVRYEQFF.

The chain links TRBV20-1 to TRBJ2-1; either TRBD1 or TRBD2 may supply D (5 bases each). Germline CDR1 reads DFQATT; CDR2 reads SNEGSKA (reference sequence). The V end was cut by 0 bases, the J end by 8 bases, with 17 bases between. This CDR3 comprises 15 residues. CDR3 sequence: CSAREPGTDVDEQFF. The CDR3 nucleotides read TGCAGTGCTAGAGAACCCGGGACCGACGTGGATGAGCAGTTCTTC.

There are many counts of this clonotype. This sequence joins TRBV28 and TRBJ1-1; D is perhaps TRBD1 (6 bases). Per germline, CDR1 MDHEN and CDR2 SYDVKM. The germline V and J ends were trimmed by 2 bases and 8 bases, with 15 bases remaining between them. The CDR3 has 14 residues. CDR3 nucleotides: TGTGCCAGCAGTTTAATTGGGGGCGTAGGGGAAGCTTTCTTT. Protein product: CASSLIGGVGEAFF.

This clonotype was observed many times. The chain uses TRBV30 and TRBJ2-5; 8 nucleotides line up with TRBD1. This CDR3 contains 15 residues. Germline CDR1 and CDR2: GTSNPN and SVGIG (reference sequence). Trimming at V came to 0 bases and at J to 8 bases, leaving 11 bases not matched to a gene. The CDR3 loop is CAWSVAGGSSPTQYF. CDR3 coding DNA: TGTGCCTGGAGTGTAGCAGGGGGCTCCTCTCCAACCCAGTACTTC.

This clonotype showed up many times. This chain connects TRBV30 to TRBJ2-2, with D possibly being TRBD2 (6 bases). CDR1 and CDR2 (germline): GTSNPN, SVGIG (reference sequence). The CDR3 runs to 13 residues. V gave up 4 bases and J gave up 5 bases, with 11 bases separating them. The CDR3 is CAWIGRGTGELFF. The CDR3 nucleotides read TGTGCCTGGATCGGACGGGGGACCGGGGAGCTGTTTTTT.

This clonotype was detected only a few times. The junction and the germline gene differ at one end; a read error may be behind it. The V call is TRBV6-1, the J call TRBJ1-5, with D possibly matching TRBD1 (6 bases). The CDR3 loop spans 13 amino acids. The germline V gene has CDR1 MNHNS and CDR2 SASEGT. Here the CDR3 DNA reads TGTGCCAGCAATGAAGGGGGATTGTCGCCCCAGCATTTT. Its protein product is CASNEGGLSPQHF.

The CDR3 spells CSANDRGPEAFF. DNA of the CDR3: TGCAGTGCTAATGACAGGGGCCCTGAAGCTTTCTTT. The genes are TRBV20-1 and TRBJ1-1, with 8 bases that match TRBD1. CDR3 length equals 12 residues. Germline lookup yields CDR1 DFQATT and CDR2 SNEGSKA (reference sequence). J gave up 6 bases and V 4 bases, and 4 bases lay outside the gene matches.

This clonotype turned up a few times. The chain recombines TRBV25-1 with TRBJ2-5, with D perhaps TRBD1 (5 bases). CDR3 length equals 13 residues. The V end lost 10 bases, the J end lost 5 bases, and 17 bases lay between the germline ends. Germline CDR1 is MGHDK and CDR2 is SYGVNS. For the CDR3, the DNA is TGTGCCATCCCCATAGGGGAAGGTGAGACCCAGTACTTC. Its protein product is CAIPIGEGETQYF.

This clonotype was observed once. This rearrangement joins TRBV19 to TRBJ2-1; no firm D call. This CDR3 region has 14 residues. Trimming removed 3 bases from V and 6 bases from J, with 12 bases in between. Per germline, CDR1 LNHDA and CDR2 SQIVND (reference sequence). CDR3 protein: CASSIRSALNEQFF. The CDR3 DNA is TGTGCCAGTAGTATTCGGTCGGCCCTCAATGAGCAGTTCTTC.

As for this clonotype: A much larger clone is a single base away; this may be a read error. The CDR3 DNA reads TGTGCCACCAGTGACATAGGGTACAATGAGCGGTTCTTC. Translation: CATSDIGYNERFF. The V gene is TRBV24-1, the J gene TRBJ2-1; D is unresolved. The CDR3 runs 13 residues. The V gene's germline CDR1 is KGHDR and CDR2 SFDVKD.

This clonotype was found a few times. CDR3 in DNA: TGTGCCATCAGTGACGGGGTGAACACTGAAGCTTTCTTT. As protein: CAISDGVNTEAFF. The V and J genes are TRBV10-3 and TRBJ1-1; D call uncertain. The CDR3 length is 13 residues. The germline V and J ends were trimmed by 3 bases and 0 bases, with 5 bases remaining between them. CDR1 ENHRY and CDR2 SYGVKD come from the germline V gene.

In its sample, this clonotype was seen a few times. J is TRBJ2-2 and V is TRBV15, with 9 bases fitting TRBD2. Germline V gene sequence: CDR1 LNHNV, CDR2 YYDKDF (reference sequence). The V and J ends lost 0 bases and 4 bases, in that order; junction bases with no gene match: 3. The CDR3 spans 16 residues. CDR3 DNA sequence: TGTGCCACCAGCAGAGATTATAGCGGGAGCACCGGGGAGCTGTTTTTT. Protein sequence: CATSRDYSGSTGELFF.

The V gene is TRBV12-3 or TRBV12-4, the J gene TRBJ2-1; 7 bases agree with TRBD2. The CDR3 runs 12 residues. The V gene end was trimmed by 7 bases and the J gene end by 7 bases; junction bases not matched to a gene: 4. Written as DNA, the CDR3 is TGTGCCAGCACCCCCGGGAGGAATGAGCAGTTCTTC. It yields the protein CASTPGRNEQFF.

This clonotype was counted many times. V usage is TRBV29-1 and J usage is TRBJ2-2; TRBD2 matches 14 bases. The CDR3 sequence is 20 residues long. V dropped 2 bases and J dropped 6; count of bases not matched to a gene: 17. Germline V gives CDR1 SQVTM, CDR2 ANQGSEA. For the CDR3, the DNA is TGCAGCGTTGAACTAGGAAAGACTAGCGGGAGGGCCGTATCATCCGGGGAGCTGTTTTTT. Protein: CSVELGKTSGRAVSSGELFF.

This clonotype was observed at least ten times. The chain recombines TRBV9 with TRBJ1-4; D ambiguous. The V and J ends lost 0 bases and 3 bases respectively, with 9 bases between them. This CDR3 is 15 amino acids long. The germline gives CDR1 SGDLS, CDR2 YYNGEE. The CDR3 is CASSVGNLANEKLFF. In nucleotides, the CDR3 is TGTGCCAGCAGCGTAGGGAACTTGGCTAATGAAAAACTGTTTTTT.